This T cell receptor beta chain is drawn from a study of blood T cells in healthy people across ages. The study, taken as a whole, reports: Any changes in expanded clonotypes were possibly confounded, as donor CMV status remained unknown.

Per germline, CDR1 MNHEY and CDR2 SVGAGI. The CDR3 runs to 13 residues. V was clipped by 2 bases and J by 9 bases, with 11 bases between them. Combining a sample-barcoded 5' primer with a J-beta primer mix, a second PCR ran for 7 to 11 cycles. At least 2.5 million CDR3-containing paired-end reads were obtained per sample. Each CDR3 protein gets one entry after TCRdb re-called the 5' RACE reads with MiXCR. The sample shows under 950,000 distinct CDR3 sequences, 22% of them seen only once. Comments on this clonotype: What it binds is not known.

The chain uses TRBV6-5 and TRBJ2-1; a possible D gene is TRBD1 (5 bases). The sequence was collected from a man aged 70-80 years in good health. The sequenced material came from blood. As DNA, the CDR3 is TGTGCCAGCAGTTACCGTCAGGGTGGTGAGCAGTTCTTC. Encoded protein: CASSYRQGGEQFF.